This section outlines one TCR beta chain sequence together with its context. Antigen unknown. These data come from a study of cytomegalovirus exposure and HLA in healthy donors. Notes on the study in general: In a later analysis, at a false discovery rate of 0.05, approximately 16,000 TCR beta sequences matched HLA alleles. As confirmed in vitro, a few CMV-associated chains were specific for CMV antigens. Versus the roughly 690-donor mean, an Asian-associated ancestry cluster reportedly showed fewer N-insertions in a later analysis.

The PCR was carried out with 60 Vbeta primers and 13 Jbeta primers. Using immunoSEQ multiplex PCR, the repertoire was profiled, and TCRdb retains in-frame clones only, with some absent. This table has some 140,000 clones, roughly 70% appearing once. This CDR3 has 15 residues. V dropped 4 bases and J dropped 2 bases, with 15 bases sitting between them. Germline CDR1 PRHDT, CDR2 FYEKMQ (reference sequence). The chain combines TRBV13 with TRBJ2-7, with a tentative D call TRBD1 (6 bases). Sequenced: PBMCs. The sequence derives from a human donor in good health. CDR3 in DNA: TGTGCCAGCAGCTCCGGACAGAGCGCGACCTACGAGCAGTACTTC. This translates into CASSSGQSATYEQYF.